Reported below is one T cell receptor (beta chain). The sample belongs to a study of blood T cell repertoires in COVID-19. Study information: Cohort 3 recovered donors had two negative PCRs, clearance, or symptom resolution. Researchers got acute and convalescent COVID-19 samples from the United States, Italy and Spain.

In the study's own analysis: Reference gene primer amplification in the assay estimated nucleated cell counts. Only in-frame clones appear in the TCRdb table, and some are missing; sequencing was by immunoSEQ multiplex PCR. For V, J and clone size, that table is used; D and trimming come from the DNA. The data contain 250,000 to 300,000 clones, more than 75% of them singletons. Germline lookup yields CDR1 SGHAT and CDR2 FQNNGV. The CDR3 runs to 15 residues. V lost 1 base to trimming and J lost 7 bases; unmatched junction nucleotides: 2. Membership in each cohort depended on participant-reported clinical history.

This chain connects TRBV11-2 to TRBJ2-7; 15 bases are shared with TRBD2. This TCR derives from an older woman in a cohort exposed to, infected with or recovered from COVID-19 (not recorded which). Sequencing was carried out using PBMCs or T cells enriched from blood (not recorded which). In DNA, the CDR3 is TGTGCCAGCAGCTTAGGCGGGACTAGCGGGAGGGAGCAGTACTTC. It codes for CASSLGGTSGREQYF.